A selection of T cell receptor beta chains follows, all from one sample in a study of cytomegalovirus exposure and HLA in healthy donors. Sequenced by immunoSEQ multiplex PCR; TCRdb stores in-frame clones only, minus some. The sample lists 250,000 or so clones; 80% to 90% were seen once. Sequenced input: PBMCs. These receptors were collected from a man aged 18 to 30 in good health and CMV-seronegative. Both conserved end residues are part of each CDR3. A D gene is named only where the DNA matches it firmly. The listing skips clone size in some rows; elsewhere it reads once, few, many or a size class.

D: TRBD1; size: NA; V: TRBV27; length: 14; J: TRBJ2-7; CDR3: CASSRQGTSYEQYF; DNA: TGTGCCAGCAGCCGACAGGGAACCTCCTACGAGCAGTACTTC
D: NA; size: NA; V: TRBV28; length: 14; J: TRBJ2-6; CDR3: CASSPLRGANVLTF; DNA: TGTGCCAGCAGTCCCTTGAGAGGGGCCAACGTCCTGACTTTC
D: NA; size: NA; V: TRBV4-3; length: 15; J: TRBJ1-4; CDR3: CASSQGVRANEKLFF; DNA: TGCGCCAGCAGCCAGGGAGTTAGGGCTAATGAAAAACTGTTTTTT
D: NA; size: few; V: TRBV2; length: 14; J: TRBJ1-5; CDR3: CASKRDNGNQPQHF; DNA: TGTGCCAGCAAACGGGATAATGGCAATCAGCCCCAGCATTTT
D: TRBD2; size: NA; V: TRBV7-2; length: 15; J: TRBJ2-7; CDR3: CASSLLAGGQIEQYF; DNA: TGTGCCAGCAGCTTACTAGCGGGGGGGCAAATCGAGCAGTACTTC
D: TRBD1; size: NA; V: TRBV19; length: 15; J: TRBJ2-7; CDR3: CASSIPGQGIYEQYF; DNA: TGTGCCAGTAGTATCCCGGGACAGGGGATCTACGAGCAGTACTTC
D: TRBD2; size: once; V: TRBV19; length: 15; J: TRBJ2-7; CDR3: CASSSGSLRSYEQYF; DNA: TGTGCCAGTAGTAGCGGGAGTTTGAGGTCCTACGAGCAGTACTTC
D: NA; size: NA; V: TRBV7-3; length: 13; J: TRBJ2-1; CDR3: CASSLGLYNEQFF; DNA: TGTGCCAGCAGCTTAGGACTTTACAATGAGCAGTTCTTC
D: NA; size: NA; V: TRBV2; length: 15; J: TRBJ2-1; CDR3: CASSEGRRSYNEQFF; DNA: TGTGCCAGCAGTGAGGGGAGGAGGTCCTACAATGAGCAGTTCTTC
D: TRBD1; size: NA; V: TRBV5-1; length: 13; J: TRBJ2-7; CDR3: CASSFEGAAEQYF; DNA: TGCGCCAGCAGCTTCGAGGGGGCAGCGGAGCAGTACTTC
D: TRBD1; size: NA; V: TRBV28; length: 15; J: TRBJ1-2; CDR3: CASSSGTGVNYGYTF; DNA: TGTGCCAGCAGTTCGGGGACAGGGGTTAACTATGGCTACACCTTC
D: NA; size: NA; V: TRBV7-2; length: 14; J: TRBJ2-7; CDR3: CASSLVAGKYEQYF; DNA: TGTGCCAGCAGCTTAGTCGCGGGAAAATACGAGCAGTACTTC
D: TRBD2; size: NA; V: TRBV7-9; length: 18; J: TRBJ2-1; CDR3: CASSSPGLAGGLDNEQFF; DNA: TGTGCCAGCAGCTCACCTGGACTAGCGGGAGGGCTCGACAATGAGCAGTTCTTC
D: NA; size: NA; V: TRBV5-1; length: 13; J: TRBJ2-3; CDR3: CASSFSSTDTQYF; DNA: TGCGCCAGCAGCTTTTCTAGCACAGATACGCAGTATTTT
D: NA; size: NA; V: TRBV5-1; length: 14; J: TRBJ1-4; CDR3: CASSSTGPRAKLFF; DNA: TGCGCCAGCAGCAGTACAGGACCCCGGGCAAAACTGTTTTTT
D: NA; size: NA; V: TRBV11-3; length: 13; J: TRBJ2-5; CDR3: CASSSGLQETQYF; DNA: TGTGCCAGCAGCTCGGGACTCCAAGAGACCCAGTACTTC
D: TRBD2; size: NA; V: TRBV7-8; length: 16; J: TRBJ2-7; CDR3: CASSPDLGLAGDEQYF; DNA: TGTGCCAGCAGCCCGGACCTGGGACTAGCAGGCGACGAGCAGTACTTC